This TCR beta chain was sequenced during a study of T cell responses to AZD1222 COVID-19 vaccine. Produced via immunoSEQ multiplex PCR; TCRdb's table is partial and in-frame only. The table has about 81,000 clones, 80% to 95% seen once. This clone was detected once. Its antigen is currently unknown. Study outcomes and limitations: Repertoires in all cases were sampled only once the peak T cell response had passed. The donors showed a predominance of white British ancestry and of females, with possible underestimation of clonal diversity.

The CDR3 sequence is 12 residues long. Between the trimmed V and J ends, which lost 5 bases and 1 base, there was a span of 6 bases. Per the germline V gene, CDR1 is SGDLS and CDR2 is YYNGEE. This receptor was identified in an adult who received the AZD1222 COVID-19 vaccine. Specimen: peripheral blood, collected 28 days after the second AZD1222 dose. This chain uses TRBV9 with TRBJ1-2; D remains unclear. The CDR3 nucleotides read TGTGCCAGCAGGGACGGTAACTATGGCTACACCTTC. Its translation is CASRDGNYGYTF.